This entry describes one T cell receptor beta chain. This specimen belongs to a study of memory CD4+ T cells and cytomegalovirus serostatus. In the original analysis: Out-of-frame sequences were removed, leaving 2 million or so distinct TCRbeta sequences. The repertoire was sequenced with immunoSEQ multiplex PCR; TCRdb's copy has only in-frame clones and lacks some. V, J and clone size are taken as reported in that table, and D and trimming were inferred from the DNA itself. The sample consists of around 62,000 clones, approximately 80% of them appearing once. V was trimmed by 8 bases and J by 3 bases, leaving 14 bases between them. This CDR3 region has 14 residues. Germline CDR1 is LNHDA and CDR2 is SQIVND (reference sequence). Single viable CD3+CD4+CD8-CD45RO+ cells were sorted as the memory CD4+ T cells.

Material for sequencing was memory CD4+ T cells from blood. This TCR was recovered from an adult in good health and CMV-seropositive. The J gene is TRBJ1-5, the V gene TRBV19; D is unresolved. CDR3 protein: CASSLAGNNQPQHF. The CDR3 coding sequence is TGTGCCAGTTCTCTGGCAGGCAACAATCAGCCCCAGCATTTT.